Listed below are T cell receptor beta chains from one sample, sequenced in a study of blood T cells in healthy people across ages. TCRdb independently ran MiXCR on the 5' RACE reads; one entry per CDR3 protein. Of about 1.8 million distinct CDR3 sequences in the sample, about 50% were seen once. Sample: blood. The receptors stem from a woman aged 40 to 50 in good health. The conserved cysteine and the conserved F or W are not part of the CDR3 here. Each record gives: V gene, CDR3 protein.

v_call: TRBV5-1; cdr3_aa: ASGRGVQSSYNEQF
v_call: TRBV5-5; cdr3_aa: ASSLVGQATYEQY
v_call: TRBV4-3; cdr3_aa: ASSPNRGTGFGEQY
v_call: TRBV10-3; cdr3_aa: AISESSAYGYT
v_call: TRBV20-1; cdr3_aa: SARVTPGLAGGRGEQF
v_call: TRBV3-1; cdr3_aa: ASSHDRDKGSDTQY
v_call: TRBV5-1; cdr3_aa: ASSPLTGQETQY
v_call: TRBV20-1; cdr3_aa: SARSRVGSYNEQF
v_call: TRBV12-3/TRBV12-4; cdr3_aa: ASSSPDRARTEAF
v_call: TRBV5-6; cdr3_aa: ASSWGTGNQPQH
v_call: TRBV10-3; cdr3_aa: AINFRDEGEQY
v_call: TRBV20-1; cdr3_aa: SARLISAEQF
v_call: TRBV20-1; cdr3_aa: SARFLALSYNEQF
v_call: TRBV27; cdr3_aa: ASSRQGAWEKLF
v_call: TRBV6-5; cdr3_aa: ASSYSGQGASSYNEQY
v_call: TRBV7-9; cdr3_aa: ASSFKDSSLPH
v_call: TRBV24-1; cdr3_aa: ATSAPGQANPNEQF
v_call: TRBV6-5; cdr3_aa: ASSYSRLAGLKTQY
v_call: TRBV7-2; cdr3_aa: ASSLDRPQQETQY
v_call: TRBV20-1; cdr3_aa: SARDPHSGGSGGTQY
v_call: TRBV20-1; cdr3_aa: SARGTAAGYT
v_call: TRBV11-2; cdr3_aa: ASSLDLTASGYT
v_call: TRBV15; cdr3_aa: ATSRAGRNEQF
v_call: TRBV24-1; cdr3_aa: ATSDLTGGVRNEQF
v_call: TRBV15; cdr3_aa: ATSRGDNYNEQF
v_call: TRBV6-1; cdr3_aa: ASSRRWQY
v_call: TRBV7-2; cdr3_aa: ASSSSGGGTDTQY
v_call: TRBV3-1; cdr3_aa: ASSYKAGTGGMSEQF
v_call: TRBV20-1; cdr3_aa: SASPRGRFLYEQY
v_call: TRBV6-2/TRBV6-3; cdr3_aa: ASSYLRSGGRETQY
v_call: TRBV7-9; cdr3_aa: ASRPGTAQETQY
v_call: TRBV4-3; cdr3_aa: ASSQTRGNQETQY
v_call: TRBV25-1; cdr3_aa: ASSVTTGGAETQY
v_call: TRBV20-1; cdr3_aa: SAVRQGAGGYT
v_call: TRBV6-5; cdr3_aa: ASSPLKAPNEKLF
v_call: TRBV6-2/TRBV6-3; cdr3_aa: ASSYVSRGGDGYT
v_call: TRBV7-2; cdr3_aa: ASDGRGGIASTDTQY
v_call: TRBV5-1; cdr3_aa: ASSPLVGATNEKLF
v_call: TRBV5-1; cdr3_aa: ASIGPAYNEQF
v_call: TRBV18; cdr3_aa: ASSPPSGGGAYEQF
v_call: TRBV5-6; cdr3_aa: ASSPAGGSNSPLH
v_call: TRBV5-1; cdr3_aa: ASSSRTVAAKSTDTQY
v_call: TRBV24-1; cdr3_aa: ATSDTGGRWDEQF
v_call: TRBV6-6; cdr3_aa: ASRRDTAYGYT
v_call: TRBV4-3; cdr3_aa: ASSQDNVGVAYEQY
v_call: TRBV20-1; cdr3_aa: SARDFGRGSQETQY
v_call: TRBV10-3; cdr3_aa: AINDRVGHYGYT
v_call: TRBV15; cdr3_aa: ATSSNLVGTSVQETQY
v_call: TRBV5-6; cdr3_aa: ASSLTGLNSGANVLT
v_call: TRBV9; cdr3_aa: ASSVLYGTGSRGDYGYT
v_call: TRBV25-1; cdr3_aa: ASSSTGGRWETQY
v_call: TRBV20-1; cdr3_aa: SALGLAGYNTDTQY
v_call: TRBV7-2; cdr3_aa: ASSWGRTALLETQY
v_call: TRBV7-2; cdr3_aa: ASSPAGGDEQF
v_call: TRBV6-5; cdr3_aa: ASSYSGGTGDVNEQF
v_call: TRBV10-3; cdr3_aa: AISESAGARGPTNEKLF
v_call: TRBV20-1; cdr3_aa: SARERLAGASTDTQY
v_call: TRBV4-2; cdr3_aa: ASSQVGSGTQETQY
v_call: TRBV4-3; cdr3_aa: ASSQIRGGYYGYT
v_call: TRBV20-1; cdr3_aa: SARFLPVPGQGPNEKLF